This TCR beta chain is from a study of shared clonotypes between healthy human individuals. On this clone: Its specificity is not known.

It was roughly 200 ng DNA, 33,000 or so T cell genomes, that sorted-subset replicate PCRs used. The data were produced by immunoSEQ multiplex PCR, yet TCRdb's version contains in-frame clones alone and is incomplete. The data contain some 550,000 clones, around 97% of them seen just once; the ten biggest clones take up 0.057%. Study outcomes and limitations: Rarefaction indicated that sorted-subset sequencing remained incomplete although depth was large.

Trimming shortened V by 1 base and J by 0 bases, and 5 bases separated the two germline ends. Germline V lookup: CDR1 KGHSH, CDR2 LQKENI. This CDR3 has 14 amino acids. The specimen sequenced was naive CD4+ T cells sorted from blood. Subset reported: CD45RA+ positively selected. The origin of this receptor is a woman in her 30s in good health. The chain couples TRBV18 to TRBJ2-3, with D unclear. CDR3: CASSPRFSTDTQYF. In DNA form, the CDR3 reads TGTGCCAGCTCACCACGTTTTAGCACAGATACGCAGTATTTT. The whole variable domain, filled in from reference TRBV18 and TRBJ2-3, reads NAGVMQNPRHLVRRRGQEARLRCSPMKGHSHVYWYRQLPEEGLKFMVYLQKENIIDESGMPKERFSAEFPKEGPSILRIQQVVRGDSAAYFCASSPRFSTDTQYFGPGTRLTVL.